The 20 T cell receptor beta chains in this list originate from one sample, sequenced in a study of CD8+ T cells in alopecia areata. RNA was isolated and reverse transcribed to cDNA, the sequencing template. The data were produced by immunoSEQ multiplex PCR, yet TCRdb's version contains in-frame clones alone and is incomplete. Of some 120,000 clones listed, over 60% were seen once; the top ten hold around 5.7%. As to treatment: oral pan-JAK inhibitor, 5-10 mg twice daily. Sequences were derived from CD4+ T cells sorted from blood, sampled at week 4, from a patient treated with tofacitinib. Every receptor here comes from a human donor with alopecia areata.

This clone turned up a few times. The genes are TRBV5-4 and TRBJ2-1; D tentatively fits TRBD1 or TRBD2 (6 bases each). Germline V lookup: CDR1 SGHNT, CDR2 YYREEE (reference sequence). The CDR3 runs 15 residues. V lost 4 bases, J lost 4 bases, and 15 bases lay in between. CDR3 amino acids: CASSDGGTSYNEQFF. As DNA, the CDR3 is TGTGCCAGCAGCGACGGCGGGACATCTTACAATGAGCAGTTCTTC. The whole variable domain, filled in from reference TRBV5-4 and TRBJ2-1, reads ETGVTQSPTHLIKTRGQQVTLRCSSQSGHNTVSWYQQALGQGPQFIFQYYREEENGRGNFPPRFSGLQFPNYSSELNVNALELDDSALYLCASSDGGTSYNEQFFGPGTRLTVL.

The chain couples TRBV7-3 to TRBJ2-3, with 9 bases aligning to TRBD1. The CDR3 totals 17 residues. The junction had 6 bases not matched to a gene; V was cut back by 1 base and J by 1 base. Per germline, CDR1 SGHTA and CDR2 FQGTGA. This CDR3 is CASSLMGDRAGTDTQYF. CDR3 DNA sequence: TGTGCCAGCAGCTTAATGGGGGACAGGGCGGGCACAGATACGCAGTATTTT.

This clone came up a few times. The chain combines TRBV25-1 with TRBJ2-7; weak D call: TRBD2 (5 bases). V was cut by 4 bases and J by 3 bases, with 10 bases left in between. This CDR3 spans 13 amino acids. Germline V gene lookup returns CDR1 MGHDK and CDR2 SYGVNS. The DNA for the CDR3 is TGTGCCAGCAGTGGGGGAGCGATCTACGAGCAGTACTTC. Protein sequence: CASSGGAIYEQYF.

The chain is built from TRBV9 and TRBJ2-3; no clear D. Germline V gene lookup returns CDR1 SGDLS and CDR2 YYNGEE. V was clipped by 0 bases and J by 2 bases, with 4 bases between them. The CDR3 is 13 amino acids. The CDR3 here is CASSVVTTDTQYF. The CDR3 DNA is TGTGCCAGCAGCGTAGTTACCACAGATACGCAGTATTTT.

CDR3 residues: CASSQPPRTSGSYEQYF. The CDR3, as DNA: TGTGCCAGCAGCCAACCCCCCCGGACTAGCGGTAGCTACGAGCAGTACTTC. The chain has TRBV4-2 and TRBJ2-7; 10 bases are shared with TRBD2. J lost 3 bases, V lost 2 bases, and 10 bases had no gene match. This CDR3 has 17 amino acids. Germline CDR1 reads LGHNA; CDR2 reads YNFKEQ.

This clone showed up just once. The CDR3 DNA is TGTGCCAGCAGCTCCCAGGACGGAGAGACCCAGTACTTC. Encoded protein: CASSSQDGETQYF. The chain is built from TRBV7-2 and TRBJ2-5; D call uncertain. The CDR3 loop spans 13 amino acids. V was clipped by 4 bases and J by 4 bases, with 10 bases between them. Germline CDR1 SGHTA, CDR2 FQGNSA.

There are a few counts of this clone. An end of the junction differs from the germline gene, which may be a read error. The gene calls are TRBV5-4 and TRBJ2-6; D unclear. CDR1 and CDR2 from the germline V gene are SGHNT and YYREEE (reference sequence). This CDR3 is 16 amino acids long. For the CDR3, the DNA is TGCGCCAGCAGCCAAGATCCGTCCGCTGGGGCCAACGTCCTGACTTTC. It is translated as CASSQDPSAGANVLTF.

This rearrangement joins TRBV30 to TRBJ1-1; D perhaps matches TRBD1 (6 bases). The CDR3 totals 13 residues. Germline-derived CDR1 and CDR2 are GTSNPN and SVGIG (reference sequence). V was cut by 3 bases and J by 5 bases, with 13 bases left in between. This chain's CDR3 is CAWSDTGFTEAFF. CDR3 DNA sequence: TGTGCCTGGAGCGATACAGGGTTTACTGAAGCTTTCTTT. Based on the CDR3 plus reference TRBV30 and TRBJ1-1, the full variable domain is SQTIHQWPATLVQPVGSPLSLECTVEGTSNPNLYWYRQAAGRGLQLLFYSVGIGQISSEVPQNLSASRPQDRQFILSSKKLLLSDSGFYLCAWSDTGFTEAFFGQGTRLTVV.

This clone was seen a handful of times. The genes are TRBV4-1 and TRBJ2-7; D is possibly TRBD2 (6 bases). The CDR3 totals 14 residues. Germline V gene data show CDR1 as MGHRA and CDR2 as YSYEKL. The V end lost 2 bases, the J end lost 3 bases, and 11 bases lay between the germline ends. The CDR3 spells CASSQQAGYYEQYF. The CDR3 DNA sequence: TGCGCCAGCAGCCAACAGGCGGGATACTACGAGCAGTACTTC.

The V gene is TRBV6-1, the J gene TRBJ1-2; tentative D call: TRBD1 (6 bases). V lost 6 bases, J lost 2 bases, and 16 bases lay in between. The CDR3 covers 15 residues. In germline, CDR1 is MNHNS, CDR2 SASEGT. CDR3 nucleotides: TGTGCCAGCAGACATACGACAGGCCCCAACTATGGCTACACCTTC. The encoded protein is CASRHTTGPNYGYTF.

This chain uses TRBV29-1 with TRBJ1-2; D unclear. The CDR3 consists of 12 residues. V was cut by 2 bases and J by 8 bases, with 12 bases left in between. Germline V gene data show CDR1 as SQVTM and CDR2 as ANQGSEA. CDR3 DNA sequence: TGCAGCGTTGAACGCTCCCCGGGCGGCTACACCTTC. Amino acids: CSVERSPGGYTF.

This clone has just a few counts. The genes are TRBV5-1 and TRBJ2-7; D is unresolved. The CDR3 has 13 amino acids. Germline V gives CDR1 SGHRS, CDR2 YFSETQ. V lost 5 bases and J 0 bases, leaving 9 bases between the germline ends. This CDR3 is CASRHYDSYEQYF. DNA of the CDR3: TGCGCCAGCAGGCATTACGACTCCTACGAGCAGTACTTC.

This chain uses TRBV7-3 with TRBJ2-1, with D maybe TRBD1 (5 bases). This CDR3 has 13 amino acids. Per germline, CDR1 SGHTA and CDR2 FQGTGA. Trimming cost V 2 bases and J 5 bases, with 7 bases left between them. The CDR3 protein is CASSLGRDNEQFF. The CDR3 region has the DNA TGTGCCAGCAGCTTAGGCAGGGACAATGAGCAGTTCTTC.

The chain couples TRBV5-1 to TRBJ1-2; maybe TRBD1 (5 bases). Germline values: CDR1 SGHRS, CDR2 YFSETQ. CDR3 length equals 12 residues. V was shortened by 4 bases and J by 8 bases, with 12 bases between the two germline ends. This CDR3 is CASSQGGSGYTF. CDR3 coding DNA: TGCGCCAGCAGCCAGGGAGGATCCGGCTACACCTTC.

This chain links TRBV7-3 with TRBJ2-6; possibly TRBD1 for D (7 bases). In germline, CDR1 is SGHTA, CDR2 FQGTGA. The CDR3 extends over 15 amino acids. V was trimmed by 5 bases and J by 4 bases, leaving 12 bases between them. The CDR3 DNA reads as TGTGCCAGCAGCCCAGGGGGGCCCGGGGCCAACGTCCTGACTTTC. Protein sequence: CASSPGGPGANVLTF.

The chain employs TRBV13 and TRBJ2-7; 11 nucleotides agree with TRBD1. Per germline, CDR1 PRHDT and CDR2 FYEKMQ (reference sequence). The length of the CDR3 is 14 residues. The trim removed 5 bases at V and 7 bases at J, leaving 7 bases unmatched. The CDR3 here is CASSVGQGVGEQYF. The CDR3 DNA reads TGTGCCAGCAGCGTGGGACAGGGGGTTGGAGAGCAGTACTTC.

V and J are TRBV7-2 and TRBJ2-3, with no clear D. V was pared by 7 bases and J by 6 bases, with 14 bases between. Germline V gives CDR1 SGHTA, CDR2 FQGNSA. The CDR3 consists of 13 residues. Here the CDR3 reads CASNPTYGDTQYF. The DNA of the CDR3 is TGTGCCAGCAACCCTACATACGGGGATACGCAGTATTTT. Looking up the rest from reference TRBV7-2 and TRBJ2-3 gives the full variable domain: GAGVSQSPSNKVTEKGKDVELRCDPISGHTALYWYRQSLGQGLEFLIYFQGNSAPDKSGLPSDRFSAERTGGSVSTLTIQRTQQEDSAVYLCASNPTYGDTQYFGPGTRLTVL.

CDR3: CAWRVYRGSTGELFF. The CDR3 coding sequence is TGTGCCTGGAGGGTGTATCGGGGGAGCACCGGGGAGCTGTTTTTT. J is TRBJ2-2 and V is TRBV30, with D possibly being TRBD2 (6 bases). Germline V gives CDR1 GTSNPN, CDR2 SVGIG (reference sequence). The CDR3 runs 15 residues. The V end lost 3 bases, the J end lost 4 bases, and 15 bases lay between the germline ends.

The V gene is TRBV2, the J gene TRBJ2-2; the D gene is possibly TRBD2 (6 bases). V lost 7 bases to trimming and J lost 1 base, with 13 bases between them. CDR1 and CDR2 (germline): SNHLY, FYNNEI. This CDR3 region has 15 residues. CDR3 region: CASKVGTRNTGELFF. The CDR3, as DNA: TGTGCCAGCAAGGTTGGGACTCGGAACACCGGGGAGCTGTTTTTT.

The V call is TRBV18, the J call TRBJ1-3, with TRBD1 matching over 7 bases. CDR3 length: 14 residues. Trimming at V came to 3 bases and at J to 1 base, leaving 0 bases not matched to a gene. Germline lookup yields CDR1 KGHSH and CDR2 LQKENI. The DNA for the CDR3 is TGTGCCAGCTCACCCAGGGGGTCTGGAAACACCATATATTTT. Translating gives CASSPRGSGNTIYF.